This entry lists 2 T cell receptor beta chains sequenced from one sample in a study of CD8 T cells in ankylosing spondylitis. Findings and caveats of the study: A motif in TCR beta, a set of roughly 8 highly homologous variants, appeared characteristic of ankylosing spondylitis blood.

MiXCR, run by TCRdb on the 5' RACE reads, gives a single entry per CDR3 protein. Among more than 600,000 distinct CDR3 sequences listed, about 20% were seen once. Antigens for these TCRs are unknown. The sequencing input was blood, either unsorted or a sorted T cell fraction (not recorded which). These receptors came from a male donor with ankylosing spondylitis.

The rearrangement joins TRBV27 to TRBJ1-2, with 7 bases fitting TRBD1. Germline CDR1 reads MNHEY; CDR2 reads SMNVEV (reference sequence). The CDR3 sequence is 14 residues long. Trimming at V came to 5 bases and at J to 5 bases, leaving 8 bases not matched to a gene. The CDR3 nucleotides are TGTGCCAGCAGTCCCCCAGGGGGTTTTTATGGCTACACCTTC. Translating it yields CASSPPGGFYGYTF.

This chain connects TRBV12-3 or TRBV12-4 to TRBJ1-1; D might be TRBD1 (5 bases). The CDR3 is 15 residues long. With 7 bases removed from V and 1 base from J, the gap between germline ends came to 16 bases. This chain's CDR3 is CASNFRERGNTEAFF. CDR3 sequence (DNA): TGTGCCAGCAACTTCAGGGAAAGGGGGAACACTGAAGCTTTCTTT.